A selection of T cell receptor beta chains follows, all from one sample in a study of early stage breast cancer tumors. The protocol was immunoSEQ multiplex PCR, while the TCRdb copy is restricted to in-frame clones and leaves out a portion. The sample has some 30,000 clones, roughly four fifths seen once. The sequencing input was blood. These TCRs come from a person between 50 and 60 years old with breast cancer. Both conserved end residues are part of each CDR3. The D gene is left open where the match is weak. A row's size may be missing; if present it is once, few, many or a size class.

J: TRBJ2-1
size: .
V: TRBV7-3
D: .
DNA: TGTGCCAGCAGCACTCCCGGGGAAGGGTACAATGAGCAGTTCTTC
CDR3: CASSTPGEGYNEQFF

J: TRBJ1-2
size: few
V: TRBV27
D: TRBD1
DNA: TGTGCCAGCAGTCCCCGCCCGGGAGGGGGCGCGAATGGCTACACCTTC
CDR3: CASSPRPGGGANGYTF

J: TRBJ2-7
size: .
V: TRBV7-9
D: TRBD2
DNA: TGTGCCAGCAGCCCAGTGACTAGCGGGTCCCGGGAGCAGTACTTC
CDR3: CASSPVTSGSREQYF

J: TRBJ2-2
size: .
V: TRBV7-9
D: .
DNA: TGTGCCAGCAGCTTAGAATCCGGGGAGCTGTTTTTT
CDR3: CASSLESGELFF

J: TRBJ1-4
size: .
V: TRBV14
D: .
DNA: TGTGCCAGCAGCCCGGGAGAGGGGCTTTTGAGCGGCGAAAAACTGTTTTTT
CDR3: CASSPGEGLLSGEKLFF

J: TRBJ1-1
size: .
V: TRBV4-1
D: .
DNA: TGCGCCAGCAGCCAAGATAGCAGTATGAACACTGAAGCTTTCTTT
CDR3: CASSQDSSMNTEAFF

J: TRBJ1-5
size: .
V: TRBV6-6
D: .
DNA: TGTGCCAGCAGTTTTCCCGGGAACCAGCCCCAGCATTTT
CDR3: CASSFPGNQPQHF

J: TRBJ2-1
size: once
V: TRBV19
D: .
DNA: TGTGCCAGTAGTATTGACTCTGGGGGAGTGTCCAATGAGCAGTTCTTC
CDR3: CASSIDSGGVSNEQFF

J: TRBJ1-5
size: .
V: TRBV7-2
D: .
DNA: TGTGCCAGCAGCCCTACAGGGTTCAATCAGCCCCAGCATTTT
CDR3: CASSPTGFNQPQHF

J: TRBJ2-7
size: once
V: TRBV4-2
D: .
DNA: TGTGCCAGCAGCCAGGAGTTTCCAGGCTACGAGCAGTACTTC
CDR3: CASSQEFPGYEQYF

J: TRBJ1-1
size: .
V: TRBV7-8
D: .
DNA: TGTGCCAGCAGCTTATCGGCGGCATCTGAAGCTTTCTTT
CDR3: CASSLSAASEAFF

J: TRBJ2-7
size: few
V: TRBV27
D: TRBD1
DNA: TGTGCCAGCAGTTCTCTGGGACAGGGTTGGGACGAGCAGTACTTC
CDR3: CASSSLGQGWDEQYF

J: TRBJ1-2
size: .
V: TRBV19
D: .
DNA: TGTGCCAGTAGTATTTTTAAGCAAGGGGGGAACTATGGCTACACCTTC
CDR3: CASSIFKQGGNYGYTF

J: TRBJ2-1
size: .
V: TRBV5-4
D: .
DNA: TGTGCCAGCAGCTCAGGGCAGCGCCAGCAGTTCTTC
CDR3: CASSSGQRQQFF

J: TRBJ1-2
size: .
V: TRBV6-4
D: .
DNA: TGTGCCAGCAGTGAGGTTCAGGGCTATGGCTACACCTTC
CDR3: CASSEVQGYGYTF

J: TRBJ2-7
size: .
V: TRBV7-7
D: TRBD1
DNA: TGTGCCAGCAGCTTAGACCCGGGACAGGAGTACTTC
CDR3: CASSLDPGQEYF

J: TRBJ1-6
size: .
V: TRBV28
D: .
DNA: TGTGCCAGCAGTTTGGACACAAACTATAATTCACCCCTCCACTTT
CDR3: CASSLDTNYNSPLHF

J: TRBJ1-4
size: .
V: TRBV7-9
D: TRBD1
DNA: TGTGCCAGCAGCTCGGACAGGACAAATGAAAAACTGTTTTTT
CDR3: CASSSDRTNEKLFF

J: TRBJ2-2
size: .
V: TRBV9
D: TRBD1
DNA: TGTGCCAGCAGCGTAGCGGGACAGCCCACCGGGGAGCTGTTTTTT
CDR3: CASSVAGQPTGELFF

J: TRBJ2-7
size: few
V: TRBV5-4
D: .
DNA: TGTGCCAGCAGCTTCCTAGCGAGCCACGAGCAGTACTTC
CDR3: CASSFLASHEQYF

J: TRBJ1-5
size: .
V: TRBV19
D: .
DNA: TGTGCCAGTAGCCCTGGGGGGGAGCCCCAGCATTTT
CDR3: CASSPGGEPQHF

J: TRBJ2-1
size: once
V: TRBV19
D: .
DNA: TGTGCCAGTAGTATAGGAAGGGGTGAGCAGTTCTTC
CDR3: CASSIGRGEQFF

J: TRBJ1-2
size: .
V: TRBV7-2
D: TRBD1
DNA: TGTGCCAGCAGCTTTGCGACAGGGAACTATGGCTACACCTTC
CDR3: CASSFATGNYGYTF

J: TRBJ2-7
size: .
V: TRBV28
D: TRBD1
DNA: TGTGCCAGCAGCTTCAGGATCAGGGGGCACACGAGGCCGTACTTC
CDR3: CASSFRIRGHTRPYF

J: TRBJ1-2
size: .
V: TRBV7-2
D: .
DNA: TGTGCCAGCAGTCGATCTCTGGAACTAACTTGGTATGGCTACACCTTC
CDR3: CASSRSLELTWYGYTF

J: TRBJ2-1
size: .
V: TRBV7-2
D: .
DNA: TGTGCCAGCAGCTTAGATGCCGGGTACAATGAGCAGTTCTTC
CDR3: CASSLDAGYNEQFF

J: TRBJ1-3
size: .
V: TRBV28
D: .
DNA: TGTGCCAGCAGTCCCTCCGGGACCGGAAACACCATATATTTT
CDR3: CASSPSGTGNTIYF

J: TRBJ1-2
size: few
V: TRBV7-9
D: .
DNA: TGTGCCAGCAGCCATGGAAAGACCTATGGCTACACCTTC
CDR3: CASSHGKTYGYTF

J: TRBJ2-3
size: .
V: TRBV28
D: TRBD2
DNA: TGTGCCAGCAGTTTTACTAGCGGAGCCACAGATACGCAGTATTTT
CDR3: CASSFTSGATDTQYF

J: TRBJ1-1
size: .
V: TRBV5-1
D: .
DNA: TGCGCCAGCAGCTTGGTCGTCAACTCGAACACTGAAGCTTTCTTT
CDR3: CASSLVVNSNTEAFF

J: TRBJ1-5
size: few
V: TRBV30
D: .
DNA: TGTGCCTGGAGTGAGCAGGGTAATCAGCCCCAGCATTTT
CDR3: CAWSEQGNQPQHF

J: TRBJ2-7
size: .
V: TRBV7-3
D: .
DNA: TGTGCCAGCAGCTTAATGACACTCTCCTACGAGCAGTACTTC
CDR3: CASSLMTLSYEQYF

J: TRBJ2-3
size: .
V: TRBV7-3
D: .
DNA: TGTGCCAGCAGCTTGCTCGCAGGGGATGGAAAAGATACGCAGTATTTT
CDR3: CASSLLAGDGKDTQYF

J: TRBJ2-7
size: .
V: TRBV10-3
D: .
DNA: TGTGCCATCAACCAGGGAGTTTCCTACGAGCAGTACTTC
CDR3: CAINQGVSYEQYF

J: TRBJ1-1
size: .
V: TRBV28
D: .
DNA: TGTGCCAGCAGCCCTCGTCTCATGGGCACTGAAGCTTTCTTT
CDR3: CASSPRLMGTEAFF

J: TRBJ1-4
size: .
V: TRBV5-4
D: TRBD1
DNA: TGTGCCAGCAGCTTGGATGGGACAGGGGGTAATGAAAAACTGTTTTTT
CDR3: CASSLDGTGGNEKLFF

J: TRBJ2-3
size: .
V: TRBV7-6
D: TRBD2
DNA: TGTGCAAGCAACCGACTAGCGGGGACTACAGATACGCAGTATTTT
CDR3: CASNRLAGTTDTQYF

J: TRBJ2-5
size: .
V: TRBV6-6
D: TRBD2
DNA: TGTGCCAGCAGATCCCTAGCGGGAGGGCCGGGGGAGACCCAGTACTTC
CDR3: CASRSLAGGPGETQYF

J: TRBJ1-1
size: .
V: TRBV6-5
D: .
DNA: TGTGCCAGCAGTTTCTCGCGGGGGCGCAACACTGAAGCTTTCTTT
CDR3: CASSFSRGRNTEAFF

J: TRBJ1-2
size: .
V: TRBV15
D: .
DNA: TGTGCCACCAGCAGAGATCGCGCCTCGCGGGGCGGCTACACCTTC
CDR3: CATSRDRASRGGYTF

J: TRBJ1-2
size: .
V: TRBV21-1
D: .
DNA: TGTGCCAGCTGGACAGGGCAATGCGGCTACACCTTC
CDR3: CASWTGQCGYTF

J: TRBJ2-1
size: .
V: TRBV19
D: .
DNA: TGTGCCAGTAGTATAGATGGGGCGGCCACCAATGAGCAGTTCTTC
CDR3: CASSIDGAATNEQFF

J: TRBJ1-4
size: few
V: TRBV28
D: .
DNA: TGTGCCAGCGTAGACCCGATATGGGGGGCGCGCGAAAAACTGTTTTTT
CDR3: CASVDPIWGAREKLFF

J: TRBJ1-2
size: .
V: TRBV5-1
D: .
DNA: TGCGCCAGCAGCCTTACAAGAGATGGCTACACCTTC
CDR3: CASSLTRDGYTF

J: TRBJ2-7
size: .
V: TRBV7-9
D: .
DNA: TGTGCCAGCAGCCCCGGGGCCTACGAGCAGTACTTC
CDR3: CASSPGAYEQYF